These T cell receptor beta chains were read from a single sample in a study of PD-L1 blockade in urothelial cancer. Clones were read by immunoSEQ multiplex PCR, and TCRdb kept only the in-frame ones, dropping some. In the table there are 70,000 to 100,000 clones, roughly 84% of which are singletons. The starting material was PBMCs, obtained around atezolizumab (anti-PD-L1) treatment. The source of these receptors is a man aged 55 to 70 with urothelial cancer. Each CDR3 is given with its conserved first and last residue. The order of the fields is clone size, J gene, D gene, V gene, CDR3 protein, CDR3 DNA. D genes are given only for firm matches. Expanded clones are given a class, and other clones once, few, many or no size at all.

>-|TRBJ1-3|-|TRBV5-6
CASSLRQVAGNTIYF
TGTGCCAGCAGCTTACGACAGGTCGCCGGAAACACCATATATTTT
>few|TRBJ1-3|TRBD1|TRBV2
CAKSTGDSGNTIYF
TGTGCCAAATCGACAGGGGACTCTGGAAACACCATATATTTT
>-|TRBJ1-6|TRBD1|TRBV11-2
CASSLRQGRSAPLHF
TGTGCCAGCAGCCTCCGACAGGGGAGATCGGCACCCCTCCACTTT
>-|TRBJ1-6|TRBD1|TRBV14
CASSSRTGSSYNSPLHF
TGTGCCAGCAGCTCCCGGACAGGGAGCTCCTATAATTCACCCCTCCACTTT
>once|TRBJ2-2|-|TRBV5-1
CASSFRSGNTGELFF
TGCGCCAGCAGCTTCAGAAGCGGAAACACCGGGGAGCTGTTTTTT
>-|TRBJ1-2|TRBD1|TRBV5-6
CASSLVAINRTGDYGYTF
TGTGCCAGCAGCTTGGTGGCAATCAATCGGACAGGTGACTATGGCTACACCTTC
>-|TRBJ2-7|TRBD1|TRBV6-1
CASSEDRESVHEQYF
TGTGCCAGCAGTGAGGACAGGGAAAGTGTCCACGAGCAGTACTTC
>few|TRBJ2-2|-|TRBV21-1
CASSTRQRNTGELFF
TGTGCCAGCAGCACCCGACAGAGGAACACCGGGGAGCTGTTTTTT
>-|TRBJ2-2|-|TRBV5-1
CASSSGSNTGELFF
TGCGCCAGCAGCTCGGGTTCGAACACCGGGGAGCTGTTTTTT
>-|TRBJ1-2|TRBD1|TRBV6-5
CAAGTGPYTF
TGTGCCGCCGGGACAGGGCCCTACACCTTC
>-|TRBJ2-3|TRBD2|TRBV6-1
CASSDIAGGRDTQYF
TGTGCCAGCAGTGACATAGCGGGGGGTAGGGATACGCAGTATTTT
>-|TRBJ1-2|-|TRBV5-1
CASGPGGQTHYGYTF
TGCGCCAGCGGCCCCGGAGGGCAGACTCACTATGGCTACACCTTC
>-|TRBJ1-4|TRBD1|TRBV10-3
CAISEGQGGVEKLFF
TGTGCCATCAGTGAGGGACAGGGCGGAGTTGAAAAACTGTTTTTT
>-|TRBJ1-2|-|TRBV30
CAWTPGGGRPPGGYTF
TGTGCCTGGACCCCCGGGGGGGGACGGCCGCCGGGTGGCTACACCTTC
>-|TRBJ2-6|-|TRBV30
CAWSVRRGVLTF
TGTGCCTGGAGTGTTAGACGCGGCGTCCTGACTTTC
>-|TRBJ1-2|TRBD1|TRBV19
CASSIAGQGIYGYTF
TGTGCCAGTAGTATAGCGGGACAGGGGATCTATGGCTACACCTTC
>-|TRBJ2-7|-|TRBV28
CASSLLGRGTYEQYF
TGTGCCAGCAGTTTATTAGGCCGGGGAACCTACGAGCAGTACTTC
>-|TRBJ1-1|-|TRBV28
CASSFSTEAFF
TGTGCCAGCAGTTTCTCCACTGAAGCTTTCTTT
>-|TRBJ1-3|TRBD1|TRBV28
CASSFGTGLGNTIYF
TGTGCCAGCAGTTTTGGGACAGGGCTCGGAAACACCATATATTTT
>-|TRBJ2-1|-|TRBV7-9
CASSPDSNEQFF
TGTGCCAGCAGCCCGGACTCTAATGAGCAGTTCTTC
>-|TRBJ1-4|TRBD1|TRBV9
CASSADRGSNEKLFF
TGTGCCAGCAGCGCCGACAGGGGTTCTAATGAAAAACTGTTTTTT
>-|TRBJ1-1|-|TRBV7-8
CASSFGGINTEAFF
TGTGCCAGCAGCTTTGGGGGGATTAACACTGAAGCTTTCTTT
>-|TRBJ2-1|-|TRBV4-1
CASSQVLISDEQFF
TGCGCCAGCAGCCAAGTTTTGATATCGGATGAGCAGTTCTTC
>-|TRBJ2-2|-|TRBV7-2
CASTPGDRTYTGELFF
TGTGCCAGCACCCCGGGGGACAGAACGTACACCGGGGAGCTGTTTTTT
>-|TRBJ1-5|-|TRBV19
CASSIFGRGNQPQHF
TGTGCCAGTAGTATTTTTGGCAGGGGCAATCAGCCCCAGCATTTT
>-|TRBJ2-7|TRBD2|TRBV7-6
CASSDSGSDLSYEQYF
TGTGCCAGCAGCGATAGCGGGAGTGATCTCTCCTACGAGCAGTACTTC
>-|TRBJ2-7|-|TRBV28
CASSFPGAYEQYF
TGTGCCAGCAGTTTCCCAGGGGCCTACGAGCAGTACTTC
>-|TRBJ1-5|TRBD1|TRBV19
CASNPGTGVSGNQPQHF
TGTGCCAGCAACCCCGGGACAGGGGTTTCTGGCAATCAGCCCCAGCATTTT
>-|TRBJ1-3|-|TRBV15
CATSRDPGSLNTIYF
TGTGCCACCAGCAGGGACCCGGGATCGCTAAACACCATATATTTT
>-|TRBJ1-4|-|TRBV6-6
CASRGLMWEKLFF
TGTGCCAGCAGGGGCTTAATGTGGGAAAAACTGTTTTTT
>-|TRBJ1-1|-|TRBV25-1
CASIPWGDNTEAFF
TGTGCCAGCATCCCCTGGGGAGATAACACTGAAGCTTTCTTT
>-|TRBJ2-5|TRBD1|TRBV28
CASSSRQGQETQYF
TGTGCCAGCAGTTCCAGACAGGGGCAAGAGACCCAGTACTTC
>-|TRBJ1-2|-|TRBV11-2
CASASGPNNYGYTF
TGTGCCAGCGCCTCAGGGCCTAATAACTATGGCTACACCTTC
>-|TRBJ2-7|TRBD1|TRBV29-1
CSVGTGGQYEQYF
TGCAGCGTAGGGACAGGGGGCCAGTACGAGCAGTACTTC
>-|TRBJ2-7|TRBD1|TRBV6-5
CASSSLTGGGYEQYF
TGTGCCAGCAGTTCACTGACAGGGGGCGGCTACGAGCAGTACTTC
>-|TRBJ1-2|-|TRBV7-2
CASSFSDNRGYTF
TGTGCCAGCAGTTTTTCAGACAATCGTGGCTACACCTTC
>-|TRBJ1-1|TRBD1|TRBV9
CASSTHRGVGTEAFF
TGTGCCAGCAGCACGCACAGGGGCGTCGGCACTGAAGCTTTCTTT
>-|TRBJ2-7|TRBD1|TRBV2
CASSVRDRGYEQYF
TGTGCCAGCAGTGTGAGAGACAGGGGCTACGAGCAGTACTTC
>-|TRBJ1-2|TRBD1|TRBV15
CATSRVRTTGGIGYGYTF
TGTGCCACCAGCAGAGTGCGTACCACAGGGGGCATAGGGTATGGCTACACCTTC
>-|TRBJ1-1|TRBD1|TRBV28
CASHDRDWEAFF
TGTGCCAGCCATGACAGGGATTGGGAAGCTTTCTTT
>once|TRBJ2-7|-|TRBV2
CASSDRGYEQYF
TGTGCCAGCAGTGATCGAGGATACGAGCAGTACTTC
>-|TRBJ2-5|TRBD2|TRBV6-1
CASSEASGGQETQYF
TGTGCCAGCAGTGAAGCTAGCGGGGGGCAAGAGACCCAGTACTTC
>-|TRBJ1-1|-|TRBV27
CASSSIRNTEAFF
TGTGCCAGCAGTTCTATACGGAACACTGAAGCTTTCTTT
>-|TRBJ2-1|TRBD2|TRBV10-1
CASSEKVLAGGYNEQFF
TGCGCCAGCAGTGAGAAAGTACTAGCGGGAGGGTACAATGAGCAGTTCTTC
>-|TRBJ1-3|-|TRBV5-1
CASSLQGSGNTIYF
TGCGCCAGCAGTCTACAGGGATCCGGAAACACCATATATTTT
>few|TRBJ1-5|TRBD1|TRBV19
CASSIFVGQANYGNQPQHF
TGTGCCAGTAGTATTTTCGTTGGACAGGCTAATTATGGCAATCAGCCCCAGCATTTT
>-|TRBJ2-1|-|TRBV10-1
CASSESLNNNEQFF
TGCGCCAGCAGTGAGTCCCTAAATAACAATGAGCAGTTCTTC